A single sample is the source of the 8 T cell receptor beta chains below, sequenced in a study of CD8 T cells in ankylosing spondylitis (dated by TCRdb to the late 2010s). Library construction relied on 5' RACE. The data were produced on an Illumina HiSeq 2500. The public reads were quality trimmed at Q25 with fastp and then assembled into clones with MiXCR by TCRdb, keeping productive beta chains. When rows share a CDR3 protein, they turn into one entry using the most common DNA and genes. In this sample the table shows approximately 100,000 distinct CDR3 sequences, under 30% of which occur a single time. 12% of the sample is in the top ten clones. Specimen: synovial fluid, either unsorted or a sorted T cell fraction (not recorded which). Receptors originate from a male donor with ankylosing spondylitis.

This clonotype has more than one count but fewer than ten. This chain connects TRBV29-1 to TRBJ2-3; perhaps TRBD1 as D (6 bases). Trimming cost V 3 bases and J 9 bases, with 19 bases left between them. Germline CDR1 reads SQVTM; CDR2 reads ANQGSEA. The CDR3 sequence is 14 residues long. This CDR3 is CSVENTTGEWTQYF. CDR3 DNA: TGCAGCGTTGAGAACACGACAGGCGAATGGACGCAGTATTTT.

V and J are TRBV29-1 and TRBJ1-2, with D hard to call. This CDR3 is built from 11 residues. The germline CDR1 and CDR2 sequences are SQVTM and ANQGSEA. V lost 7 bases and J 3 bases, leaving 9 bases between the germline ends. CDR3 DNA sequence: TGCAGCGGGCGGGAGGACTATGGCTACACCTTC. Amino acid sequence: CSGREDYGYTF.

This clonotype showed up just a few times. The rearrangement links TRBV7-8 to TRBJ1-3, with D possibly matching TRBD1 (6 bases). Trimming took 5 bases from V and 0 from J, leaving 17 bases between them. Germline CDR1 and CDR2: SGHVS and FQNEAQ. The CDR3 sequence is 17 residues long. CDR3 sequence (DNA): TGTGCCAGCAGCCTCGGGGGGACACTCAGCTCTGGAAACACCATATATTTT. Residues: CASSLGGTLSSGNTIYF.

This clonotype has only a few counts. The chain links TRBV25-1 to TRBJ2-3, with 9 nucleotides matching TRBD1. In germline, CDR1 is MGHDK, CDR2 SYGVNS. Trimming cost V 4 bases and J 1 base; bases outside gene matches: 0. The CDR3 totals 14 residues. The CDR3 DNA follows: TGTGCCAGCAGTGGACAGGGGGGCACAGATACGCAGTATTTT. Its protein product is CASSGQGGTDTQYF.

V gene TRBV30 combines with J gene TRBJ1-2; D call uncertain. Germline CDR1 GTSNPN, CDR2 SVGIG (reference sequence). This CDR3 has 14 residues. V lost 0 bases, J lost 0 bases, and 8 bases lay in between. The CDR3 sequence: CAWSVRSANYGYTF. The CDR3, as DNA: TGTGCCTGGAGTGTACGATCTGCTAACTATGGCTACACCTTC.

The genes are TRBV5-1 and TRBJ1-1; D uncertain. The CDR3 consists of 16 residues. CDR1 and CDR2 from the germline V gene are SGHRS and YFSETQ. Trimming took 0 bases from V and 2 from J, leaving 14 bases between them. The CDR3 nucleotides read TGCGCCAGCAGCTTGGCCGTTTTTACAGATAACACTGAAGCTTTCTTT. Encoded protein: CASSLAVFTDNTEAFF.

This clonotype was picked up a small number of times. V gene TRBV29-1 combines with J gene TRBJ1-5; no clear D. Germline V CDR1 and CDR2: SQVTM, ANQGSEA. V was pared by 5 bases and J by 6 bases, with 14 bases between. The CDR3 covers 13 residues. The CDR3 is CSVQSGPGQPQHF. DNA of the CDR3: TGCAGCGTTCAATCCGGGCCGGGTCAGCCCCAGCATTTT.

This clonotype was picked up a small number of times. The V call is TRBV5-5, the J call TRBJ2-1; 9 nucleotides align to TRBD2. This CDR3 has 14 residues. V lost 6 bases to trimming and J lost 7 bases; unmatched junction nucleotides: 8. The germline gives CDR1 SGHKS, CDR2 YYEKEE (reference sequence). The CDR3 DNA sequence: TGTGCCAGCACACTAGCGGGCAAGTGGAATGAGCAGTTCTTC. Its protein product is CASTLAGKWNEQFF.